This T cell receptor beta chain was sequenced for a study of T cells in Graves' hyperthyroidism and ophthalmopathy. This CDR3 contains 12 residues. V was trimmed by 4 bases and J by 7 bases, leaving 10 bases between them. Germline V gene sequence: CDR1 SNHLY, CDR2 FYNNEI. This clonotype was detected ten times or more. TCR beta CDR3 regions were amplified from RNA. HTBI primers were the set used in a first-round RT-PCR of the TCR CDR3. TCRdb re-called the multiplex PCR reads through MiXCR, storing one row per CDR3 protein. The sample shows nearly 600,000 distinct CDR3 sequences, 13% to 15% of them seen only once. Cells are PBMCs isolated from more than 8.5 ml of fresh blood.

This clonotype originated in a woman between 18 and 30 years old with Graves' ophthalmopathy. The specimen was blood. This chain links TRBV2 with TRBJ1-1; D unresolved. The CDR3 is CASSGEAGEAFF. The CDR3 DNA sequence: TGTGCCAGCAGTGGGGAGGCCGGTGAAGCTTTCTTT.